Shown below are 19 T cell receptor beta chains from a single sample sequenced in a study of blood T cell repertoires in COVID-19. Method: immunoSEQ multiplex PCR; TCRdb's copy keeps in-frame clones and lacks some. The sample has approximately 86,000 clones; approximately 80% are singletons. Source material: peripheral blood. The receptors shown here come from a woman aged 70 to 79 with acute or convalescent COVID-19.

The V and J genes are TRBV5-4 and TRBJ2-3; 10 bases line up with TRBD2. The V and J ends lost 4 bases and 1 base, in that order; junction bases with no gene match: 6. CDR1 is SGHNT, CDR2 YYREEE, per germline (reference sequence). The CDR3 has 16 residues. The CDR3 loop is CASSARTSGRTDTQYF. In DNA, the CDR3 is TGTGCCAGCAGCGCCCGGACTAGCGGTCGCACAGATACGCAGTATTTT.

The chain couples TRBV3-1 (or the pseudogene TRBV3-2) to TRBJ1-5, with 8 nucleotides matching TRBD1. Germline values: CDR1 LGHDT, CDR2 YNNKEL (reference sequence). There are 14 residues in the CDR3. V lost 4 bases to trimming and J lost 6 bases; unmatched junction nucleotides: 5. The CDR3, as DNA: TGTGCCAGCAGCCGGACAGGGTATACTCAGCCCCAGCATTTT. Encoded protein: CASSRTGYTQPQHF.

J is TRBJ2-1 and V is TRBV10-3; 12 bases are shared with TRBD2. The CDR3 consists of 14 residues. CDR1 is ENHRY, CDR2 SYGVKD, per germline. The junction had 8 bases not matched to a gene; V was cut back by 10 bases and J by 7 bases. The CDR3: CATMTSGGGNEQFF. CDR3 bases: TGTGCCACCATGACTAGCGGGGGAGGAAATGAGCAGTTCTTC.

The chain recombines TRBV3-1 (or the pseudogene TRBV3-2) with TRBJ1-1; D perhaps matches TRBD1 (5 bases). V lost 2 bases and J lost 4, with 11 bases in between. Per the germline V gene, CDR1 is LGHDT and CDR2 is YNNKEL (reference sequence). The CDR3 runs to 14 residues. CDR3 protein: CASSQNSGFTEAFF. DNA for the CDR3: TGTGCCAGCAGCCAAAACTCAGGGTTCACTGAAGCTTTCTTT.

The chain is built from TRBV7-2 and TRBJ2-2, with 12 bases lining up with TRBD2. Germline-derived CDR1 and CDR2 are SGHTA and FQGNSA. V dropped 4 bases and J dropped 6; count of bases not matched to a gene: 9. CDR3 length: 17 amino acids. CDR3 in amino acids: CASSSEVASGRAGELFF. In nucleotides, the CDR3 is TGTGCCAGCAGCTCGGAGGTAGCTAGCGGGAGGGCCGGGGAGCTGTTTTTT.

The CDR3 DNA is TGTGCCAGCAGTGAAGCGAGCTCCGGGGGAACTAAGCAGTTCTTC. Protein sequence: CASSEASSGGTKQFF. This sequence joins TRBV2 and TRBJ2-1; D is perhaps TRBD2 (6 bases). V was shortened by 0 bases and J by 11 bases, with 17 bases between the two germline ends. The germline V gene has CDR1 SNHLY and CDR2 FYNNEI. The CDR3 totals 15 residues.

Here the CDR3 DNA reads TGTGCCAGCAGTATCCACTCGACAGGCGAGGAGGCCCAGTACTTC. Protein: CASSIHSTGEEAQYF. This chain links TRBV28 with TRBJ2-5, with D perhaps TRBD1 (6 bases). Trimming shortened V by 5 bases and J by 9 bases, and 22 bases separated the two germline ends. This CDR3 is 15 amino acids long. Germline V gene data show CDR1 as MDHEN and CDR2 as SYDVKM.

J is TRBJ1-4 and V is TRBV19; D remains unclear. CDR1 and CDR2 from the germline V gene are LNHDA and SQIVND (reference sequence). The CDR3 contains 14 residues. V shed 7 bases and J shed 8 bases, with 17 bases lying between them. The CDR3 DNA reads TGTGCCAGTACCAAATCCCGGTCTAGAGAAAAACTGTTTTTT. This encodes CASTKSRSREKLFF.

The chain recombines TRBV7-9 with TRBJ1-5, with unresolved D. This CDR3 has 14 amino acids. Trimming cost V 0 bases and J 3 bases, with 6 bases left between them. Germline V gives CDR1 SEHNR, CDR2 FQNEAQ (reference sequence). CDR3 DNA sequence: TGTGCCAGCAGCTTAGCCGGGAACAATCAGCCCCAGCATTTT. Its protein product is CASSLAGNNQPQHF.

The V call is TRBV12-3 or TRBV12-4, the J call TRBJ2-1; a weak D match, TRBD2 (6 bases). The CDR3 is 13 residues long. Trimming stripped 5 bases from V and 6 bases from J, with 11 bases between. The CDR3 reads CASSLGSLNEQFF. In nucleotides, the CDR3 is TGTGCCAGCAGTCTCGGGAGTCTCAATGAGCAGTTCTTC.

This rearrangement joins TRBV7-3 to TRBJ1-1; 10 bases map to TRBD1. The CDR3 is made up of 15 amino acids. Per germline, CDR1 SGHTA and CDR2 FQGTGA. The V gene end was trimmed by 2 bases and the J gene end by 4 bases; junction bases not matched to a gene: 4. CDR3: CASSLDRGPVTEAFF. CDR3 DNA sequence: TGTGCCAGCAGCTTAGACAGGGGGCCGGTCACTGAAGCTTTCTTT.

The genes are TRBV19 and TRBJ1-1; D call uncertain. This CDR3 region has 14 residues. Germline assignment: CDR1 LNHDA and CDR2 SQIVND (reference sequence). Trimming pared 3 bases from V and 1 base from J, leaving 9 bases between. In DNA, the CDR3 is TGTGCCAGTAGTATGCGGGCAGGGAACACTGAAGCTTTCTTT. This encodes CASSMRAGNTEAFF.

This clone has more than one count but fewer than ten. The chain combines TRBV5-4 with TRBJ2-1; D might be TRBD2 (6 bases). Germline V lookup: CDR1 SGHNT, CDR2 YYREEE (reference sequence). The CDR3 contains 13 residues. V was clipped by 4 bases and J by 4 bases, with 9 bases between them. The chain's CDR3 is CASSPGLYNEQFF. For the CDR3, the DNA is TGTGCCAGCAGCCCGGGACTTTACAATGAGCAGTTCTTC. Drawing the rest from reference TRBV5-4 and TRBJ2-1, the complete variable domain is ETGVTQSPTHLIKTRGQQVTLRCSSQSGHNTVSWYQQALGQGPQFIFQYYREEENGRGNFPPRFSGLQFPNYSSELNVNALELDDSALYLCASSPGLYNEQFFGPGTRLTVL.

The chain carries TRBV7-9 and TRBJ1-5, with unresolved D. V lost 2 bases and J lost 0, with 8 bases in between. This CDR3 spans 15 amino acids. Per germline, CDR1 SEHNR and CDR2 FQNEAQ (reference sequence). Here the CDR3 reads CASSLSGNSNQPQHF. CDR3 sequence (DNA): TGTGCCAGCAGCTTAAGCGGGAATAGCAATCAGCCCCAGCATTTT.

CDR3 amino acids: CASSLGTGAYNSPLHF. The DNA for the CDR3 is TGTGCCAGCAGCTTAGGGACAGGGGCCTATAATTCACCCCTCCACTTT. The V gene is TRBV7-2, the J gene TRBJ1-6; 9 bases are shared with TRBD1. Germline CDR1 reads SGHTA; CDR2 reads FQGNSA. Trimming at V came to 1 base and at J to 2 bases, leaving 0 bases not matched to a gene. CDR3 length equals 16 residues.

DNA for the CDR3: TGCGCCAGCAGCTTGAGGACTAGTGAGTCCGAGCAGTACTTC. It is translated as CASSLRTSESEQYF. The chain recombines TRBV5-1 with TRBJ2-7; 7 bases line up with TRBD2. The ends lost 1 base at V and 6 bases at J; junction bases unmatched: 7. The CDR3 covers 14 residues. Germline V gene data show CDR1 as SGHRS and CDR2 as YFSETQ.

The chain has TRBV19 and TRBJ2-2; D is uncertain. Germline V gene sequence: CDR1 LNHDA, CDR2 SQIVND (reference sequence). The ends were cut back, 6 bases at V and 2 bases at J, with 10 bases in the middle. There are 14 residues in the CDR3. This chain's CDR3 is CASRPTGNTGELFF. For the CDR3, the DNA is TGTGCCAGTAGGCCGACTGGAAACACCGGGGAGCTGTTTTTT. Full variable domain (remainder filled in from reference TRBV19 and TRBJ2-2): DGGITQSPKYLFRKEGQNVTLSCEQNLNHDAMYWYRQDPGQGLRLIYYSQIVNDFQKGDIAEGYSVSREKKESFPLTVTSAQKNPTAFYLCASRPTGNTGELFFGEGSRLTVL.

This chain joins TRBV7-9 and TRBJ1-3; weak D call: TRBD1 (6 bases). CDR3 length: 14 amino acids. Per the germline V gene, CDR1 is SEHNR and CDR2 is FQNEAQ (reference sequence). The V and J ends lost 2 bases and 5 bases respectively, with 10 bases between them. CDR3: CASSLTGTRNTIYF. CDR3 DNA: TGTGCCAGCAGCTTAACAGGGACCCGAAACACCATATATTTT. Drawing the rest from reference TRBV7-9 and TRBJ1-3, the complete variable domain is DTGVSQNPRHKITKRGQNVTFRCDPISEHNRLYWYRQTLGQGPEFLTYFQNEAQLEKSRLLSDRFSAERPKGSFSTLEIQRTEQGDSAMYLCASSLTGTRNTIYFGEGSWLTVV.

This sequence joins TRBV7-8 and TRBJ2-5; 10 bases align to TRBD2. The CDR3 is 16 residues long. The germline gives CDR1 SGHVS, CDR2 FQNEAQ. The ends lost 1 base at V and 2 bases at J; junction bases unmatched: 4. In DNA form, the CDR3 reads TGTGCCAGCAGCTTAGGTTCTAGCGGGAGACAAGAGACCCAGTACTTC. It specifies CASSLGSSGRQETQYF.